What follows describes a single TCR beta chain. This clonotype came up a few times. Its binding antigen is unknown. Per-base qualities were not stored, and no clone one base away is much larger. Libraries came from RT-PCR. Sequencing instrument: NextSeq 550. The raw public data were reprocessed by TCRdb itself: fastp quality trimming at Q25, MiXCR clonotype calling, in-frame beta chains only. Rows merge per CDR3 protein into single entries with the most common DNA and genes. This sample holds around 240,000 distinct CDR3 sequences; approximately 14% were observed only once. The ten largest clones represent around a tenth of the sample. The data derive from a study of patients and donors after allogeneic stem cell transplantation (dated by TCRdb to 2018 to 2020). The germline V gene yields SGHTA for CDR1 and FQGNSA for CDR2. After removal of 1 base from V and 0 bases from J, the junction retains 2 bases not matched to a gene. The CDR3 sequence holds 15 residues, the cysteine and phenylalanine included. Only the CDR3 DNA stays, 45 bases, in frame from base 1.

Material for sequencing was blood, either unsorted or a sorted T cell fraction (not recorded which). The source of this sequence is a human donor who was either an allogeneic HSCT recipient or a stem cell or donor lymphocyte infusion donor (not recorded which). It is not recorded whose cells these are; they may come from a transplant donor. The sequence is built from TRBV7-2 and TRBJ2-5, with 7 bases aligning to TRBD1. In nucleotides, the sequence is TGTGCCAGCAGCTTAGGGGACAGAAACCAAGAGACCCAGTACTTC. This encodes CASSLGDRNQETQYF.